These T cell receptor beta chains were read from a single sample in a study of beta chain features in type 1 diabetes. Produced via immunoSEQ multiplex PCR; TCRdb's table is partial and in-frame only. The sample lists approximately 250,000 clones; less than 15% were seen once. Specimen: naive CD4+ T cells from blood. The receptors come from a woman between 40 and 50 years old in good health. Both conserved end residues are part of each CDR3. Fields, in order: clone size, V gene, J gene, CDR3 protein. Some rows mark clone size as missing; the rest say once, few, many or name a class of expanded clone.

size: -
V: TRBV6-5
J: TRBJ1-2
CDR3: CASRRQGDGGYTF

size: -
V: TRBV15
J: TRBJ2-7
CDR3: CATSRDRAEQYF

size: few
V: TRBV12-5
J: TRBJ1-1
CDR3: CASAWAGDSSEAFF

size: -
V: TRBV9
J: TRBJ2-2
CDR3: CASSSQGSGELFF

size: -
V: TRBV18
J: TRBJ1-4
CDR3: CASSGQGGEKLFF

size: few
V: TRBV5-6
J: TRBJ2-3
CDR3: CASSWGTAGGTQYF

size: few
V: TRBV29-1
J: TRBJ2-3
CDR3: CSVVTDLRAPRSDF

size: -
V: TRBV5-1
J: TRBJ1-6
CDR3: CASSPASSYNSPLHF

size: -
V: TRBV10-3
J: TRBJ2-7
CDR3: CAISDSDEQYF

size: -
V: TRBV6-5
J: TRBJ2-1
CDR3: CASSKPSEGRSEQFF

size: once
V: TRBV6-5
J: TRBJ1-1
CDR3: CASSVPGHWNTEAFF

size: few
V: TRBV11-2
J: TRBJ2-7
CDR3: CASSPRRERDEQYF

size: -
V: TRBV20-1
J: TRBJ1-2
CDR3: CSARGSDF

size: few
V: TRBV18
J: TRBJ1-1
CDR3: CASSSPSGTEAFF

size: -
V: TRBV5-1
J: TRBJ1-1
CDR3: CASSTRSRTGGTEAFF

size: -
V: TRBV27
J: TRBJ2-2
CDR3: CASGSTGLREGELFF

size: -
V: TRBV18
J: TRBJ2-5
CDR3: CASSPEGTRGETQYF

size: few
V: TRBV5-1
J: TRBJ2-5
CDR3: CASSPRSGLGQETQYF

size: -
V: TRBV20-1
J: TRBJ2-3
CDR3: CSISTDTQYF

size: few
V: TRBV5-1
J: TRBJ2-3
CDR3: CASSSGGGSSDTQYF

size: few
V: TRBV5-4
J: TRBJ2-3
CDR3: CASSSSGGHTDTQYF

size: -
V: TRBV6-5
J: TRBJ2-7
CDR3: CASSGGAGGRQYF

size: -
V: TRBV7-2
J: TRBJ2-3
CDR3: CASSFGTSSADTQYF

size: -
V: TRBV27
J: TRBJ1-1
CDR3: CASMLTGQDTEAFF

size: -
V: TRBV15
J: TRBJ1-2
CDR3: CATSPGKQGSTYGYTF

size: -
V: TRBV2
J: TRBJ2-2
CDR3: CASRERGPTRELFF

size: -
V: TRBV18
J: TRBJ1-2
CDR3: CASSLGTGEKSNYGYTF

size: once
V: TRBV27
J: TRBJ2-2
CDR3: CASNIGGDTGELFF

size: -
V: TRBV25-1
J: TRBJ1-2
CDR3: CASTRGSNYGYTF

size: few
V: TRBV29-1
J: TRBJ1-5
CDR3: CSVGGRDQPQHF

size: -
V: TRBV7-2
J: TRBJ1-5
CDR3: CASSLGGRNQPQHF

size: few
V: TRBV19
J: TRBJ1-1
CDR3: CASRDRGATEAFF